In its sample, the clone carrying this TCR beta chain was seen once. It was during active infection that Seattle patients were enrolled and then longitudinally followed. Germline CDR1 MNHNY, CDR2 SVGAGI (reference sequence). The length of the CDR3 is 14 residues. The V and J ends lost 5 bases and 9 bases, in that order; junction bases with no gene match: 9. These data come from a study of blood T cell repertoires in COVID-19. Whole-study context: Acute and convalescent COVID-19 samples came from the United States, Italy and Spain. The cDNA or gDNA used as material had been derived from T cells, B-cell-depleted T cells, or PBMCs.

Per the authors' pipeline: Amplification of reference gene primers provided the estimated nucleated cell counts. Here immunoSEQ multiplex PCR was the method, and the copy in TCRdb shows in-frame clones only, minus some. Clone size and the V and J calls come from that table; the DNA yielded D and trimming. The table records about 150,000 clones, 88% of them present only once. The receptor's source is a human donor with COVID-19, enrolled during active disease. The donor label of this sample is uncertain. The sequencing sample was made of peripheral blood. The V and J genes are TRBV6-6 and TRBJ1-5; 8 bases are shared with TRBD1. The CDR3 DNA follows: TGTGCCAGCAGTCTGGACAGGGAGTTACGGCCCCAGCATTTT. Amino acids: CASSLDRELRPQHF.